This entry describes one TCR beta chain. Its antigen specificity is not known. No quality values exist for individual bases; no much larger clone is one base distant. Library preparation was by the immunoSEQ multiplex PCR assay. As stored in TCRdb, this immuneACCESS dataset retains in-frame rearrangements with V and J assigned. A fraction of the clones does not appear; measured against another copy, unresolved V genes explain less than half of the discrepancy, and the remainder lacks a known reason. This sample holds around 100,000 clones; just under 95% were observed only once. Roughly 0.31% of the sample comes from the top ten. These data originate in a study of technical replicates of blood from several donors (dated by TCRdb to about 2017). From the germline V gene, CDR1 is SGHRS and CDR2 is YFSETQ. Trimming at the junction amounts to 4 bases on V and 0 bases on J, and the germline ends lie 10 bases apart. Including the terminal cysteine and phenylalanine, the CDR3 comprises 14 residues. The only DNA kept is the CDR3, 42 bases in frame from the first base.

This receptor was obtained from a human donor in good health. Here the chain combines TRBV5-1 and TRBJ1-2, with the D gene call left open. Sequenced input: T cells isolated from PBMCs. The bases read TGCGCCAGCAGCCTCGGGGATACTAACTATGGCTACACCTTC. It translates as CASSLGDTNYGYTF. The full variable domain, completed from the reference TRBV5-1 and TRBJ1-2 proteins outside the CDR3, reads KAGVTQTPRYLIKTRGQQVTLSCSPISGHRSVSWYQQTPGQGLQFLFEYFSETQRNKGNFPGRFSGRQFSNSRSEMNVSTLELGDSALYLCASSLGDTNYGYTFGSGTRLTVV.